One and the same sample provided the 6 T cell receptor beta chains below, sequenced in a study of T-cell reconstitution after alpha-beta-depleted transplantation in children. Preparation of the TCRbeta library used unique molecular identifiers. TCRdb called the PCR reads again in MiXCR, with one record for every CDR3 protein. The sample has some 120,000 distinct CDR3 sequences; roughly 23% are singletons. The sample was PBMCs, mostly from graft donor cells, taken 180 days after TCRalphabeta/CD19-depleted stem cell transplant. The receptors here all came from a male patient aged 2-10 years who had a stem cell transplant for chronic granulomatous disease, so the T cells may come from the graft donor.

The V and J genes are TRBV7-6 and TRBJ2-6, with D unclear. CDR3 length: 14 amino acids. Germline V lookup: CDR1 SGHVS, CDR2 FNYEAQ. V was cut by 4 bases and J by 4 bases, with 8 bases left in between. CDR3: CASSSSGGANVLTF. In DNA form, the CDR3 reads TGTGCCAGCAGCTCCAGTGGGGGGGCCAACGTCCTGACTTTC.

At least ten counts were recorded for this clonotype. The V gene is TRBV10-3, the J gene TRBJ2-3; D gene unclear. Germline CDR1 is ENHRY and CDR2 is SYGVKD. V dropped 1 base and J dropped 5 bases, with 16 bases sitting between them. This CDR3 contains 16 residues. The CDR3 protein is CAISEYGSPPGDTQYF. In DNA form, the CDR3 reads TGTGCCATCAGTGAGTACGGTTCCCCTCCTGGAGATACGCAGTATTTT.

This clonotype occurred a few times. This rearrangement joins TRBV29-1 to TRBJ1-3; tentatively, D is TRBD1 (5 bases). This CDR3 comprises 14 residues. Trimming shortened V by 6 bases and J by 0 bases, and 12 bases separated the two germline ends. Per the germline V gene, CDR1 is SQVTM and CDR2 is ANQGSEA. CDR3 DNA: TGCAGCGTCCCGGGGGTAGGCTCTGGAAACACCATATATTTT. Translated, it gives CSVPGVGSGNTIYF.

This clonotype rates as medium-sized. The chain joins TRBV20-1 to TRBJ2-1, with 8 bases matching TRBD2. V lost 6 bases and J lost 2; bases outside the gene matches: 12. This CDR3 is built from 16 residues. Looked up from germline, CDR1 is DFQATT and CDR2 is SNEGSKA (reference sequence). The CDR3 region is CSADSIAGRPYNEQFF. The CDR3 nucleotides are TGCAGTGCAGACTCTATAGCGGGGCGTCCCTACAATGAGCAGTTCTTC.

Many counts were recorded for this clonotype. The V and J genes are TRBV25-1 and TRBJ2-3; D is perhaps TRBD1 (6 bases). V lost 8 bases, J lost 4 bases, and 13 bases lay in between. The CDR3 is made up of 13 amino acids. Germline loops: CDR1 MGHDK, CDR2 SYGVNS. CDR3 loop: CASGRTVADTQYF. CDR3 bases: TGTGCCAGCGGTCGGACAGTAGCAGATACGCAGTATTTT. The complete variable domain, with remaining parts taken from reference TRBV25-1 and TRBJ2-3, reads EADIYQTPRYLVIGTGKKITLECSQTMGHDKMYWYQQDPGMELHLIHYSYGVNSTEKGDLSSESTVSRIRTEHFPLTLESARPSHTSQYLCASGRTVADTQYFGPGTRLTVL.

This rearrangement joins TRBV7-9 to TRBJ2-1; TRBD2 matches 9 bases. V trimming: 8 bases; J trimming: 4 bases; junction bases outside the gene matches: 9. The germline CDR1 and CDR2 sequences are SEHNR and FQNEAQ (reference sequence). This CDR3 contains 15 residues. CDR3: CASGKLAGVYNEQFF. Written as DNA, the CDR3 is TGTGCCAGCGGGAAGTTAGCGGGAGTGTACAATGAGCAGTTCTTC. The variable domain in full, completed from reference TRBV7-9 and TRBJ2-1, reads DTGVSQNPRHKITKRGQNVTFRCDPISEHNRLYWYRQTLGQGPEFLTYFQNEAQLEKSRLLSDRFSAERPKGSFSTLEIQRTEQGDSAMYLCASGKLAGVYNEQFFGPGTRLTVL.